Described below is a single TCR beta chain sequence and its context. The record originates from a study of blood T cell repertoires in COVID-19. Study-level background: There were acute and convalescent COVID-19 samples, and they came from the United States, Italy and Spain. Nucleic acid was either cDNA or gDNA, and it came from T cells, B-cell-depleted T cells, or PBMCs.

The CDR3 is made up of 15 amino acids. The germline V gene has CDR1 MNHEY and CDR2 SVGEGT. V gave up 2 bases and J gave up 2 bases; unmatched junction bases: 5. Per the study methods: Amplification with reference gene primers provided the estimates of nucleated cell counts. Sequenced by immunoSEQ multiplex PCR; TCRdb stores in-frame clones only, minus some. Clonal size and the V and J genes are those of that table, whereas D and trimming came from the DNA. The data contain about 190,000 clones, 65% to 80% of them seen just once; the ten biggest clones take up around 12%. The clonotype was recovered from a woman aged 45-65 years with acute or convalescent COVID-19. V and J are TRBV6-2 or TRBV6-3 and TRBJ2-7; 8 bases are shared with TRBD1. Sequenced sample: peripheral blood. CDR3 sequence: CASSYSRGLAYEQYF. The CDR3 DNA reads TGTGCCAGCAGTTACAGCAGGGGGCTCGCCTACGAGCAGTACTTC.